This entry lists 20 T cell receptor beta chains sequenced from one sample in a study of PD-1 blockade in classical Hodgkin lymphoma. Measured with immunoSEQ multiplex PCR; TCRdb has only the in-frame clones, and not every one. This sample has about 85,000 clones, with about nine tenths found just once. Every single patient, without exception, relapsed after autologous stem cell transplantation, and brentuximab vedotin exposure varied. Sample: peripheral blood mononuclear cells (PBMCs), taken before the second cycle of nivolumab. These receptors all stem from a human donor with classical Hodgkin lymphoma.

J is TRBJ2-2 and V is TRBV11-3; TRBD1 matches 9 bases. V lost 3 bases to trimming and J lost 5 bases; unmatched junction nucleotides: 4. CDR1 is SGHNT and CDR2 is YENEEA in the germline V gene. This CDR3 is built from 15 residues. The CDR3 loop reads CASSFTGGATGELFF. The CDR3 DNA is TGTGCCAGCAGCTTTACAGGGGGCGCGACCGGGGAGCTGTTTTTT.

The chain employs TRBV27 and TRBJ2-7, with D possibly TRBD1 on 6 matching bases. The germline gives CDR1 MNHEY, CDR2 SMNVEV (reference sequence). The CDR3 has 15 residues. V gave up 4 bases and J gave up 0 bases, with 13 bases separating them. The CDR3 DNA reads TGTGCCAGCAGTTATACGGGACACCCCTCCTACGAGCAGTACTTC. It yields the protein CASSYTGHPSYEQYF.

This chain's CDR3 is CASSPVTGELFF. CDR3 in DNA: TGTGCCAGCAGCCCGGTCACCGGGGAGCTGTTTTTT. The rearrangement joins TRBV7-9 to TRBJ2-2; D is undetermined. Germline lookup yields CDR1 SEHNR and CDR2 FQNEAQ (reference sequence). The ends were cut back, 5 bases at V and 4 bases at J, with 5 bases in the middle. This CDR3 spans 12 amino acids.

This clone was seen a single time. The chain couples TRBV28 to TRBJ1-2; D is perhaps TRBD1 (5 bases). There are 15 residues in the CDR3. Trimming pared 5 bases from V and 5 bases from J, leaving 18 bases between. Per germline, CDR1 MDHEN and CDR2 SYDVKM. CDR3 coding DNA: TGTGCCAGCAGTCCGGGCCTCGGGGCAACATATGGCTACACCTTC. The encoded protein is CASSPGLGATYGYTF.

This chain joins TRBV29-1 and TRBJ1-1, with TRBD1 identical over 7 bases. CDR1 and CDR2 (germline): SQVTM, ANQGSEA. This CDR3 is 12 amino acids long. Losses at the gene ends were 4 bases for V and 4 bases for J; bases not matched to a gene: 3. CDR3 DNA: TGCAGCGTTGCCGACAGGGCCACTGAAGCTTTCTTT. It yields the protein CSVADRATEAFF. Looking up the rest from reference TRBV29-1 and TRBJ1-1 gives the full variable domain: SAVISQKPSRDICQRGTSLTIQCQVDSQVTMMFWYRQQPGQSLTLIATANQGSEATYESGFVIDKFPISRPNLTFSTLTVSNMSPEDSSIYLCSVADRATEAFFGQGTRLTVV.

The CDR3 is CASSLGVNSYNEQFF. Written as DNA, the CDR3 is TGTGCCAGCAGCTTGGGGGTAAACTCCTACAATGAGCAGTTCTTC. The chain carries TRBV5-4 and TRBJ2-1; no clear D. Germline V gene data show CDR1 as SGHNT and CDR2 as YYREEE (reference sequence). CDR3 length equals 15 residues. The V end was cut by 0 bases, the J end by 0 bases, with 7 bases between.

J is TRBJ2-1 and V is TRBV6-5, with 7 bases lining up with TRBD2. Germline V CDR1 and CDR2: MNHEY, SVGAGI. The CDR3 spans 13 residues. J lost 5 bases, V lost 7 bases, and 5 bases had no gene match. CDR3 bases: TGTGCCAGCACGACTAGCCCCCACAATGAGCAGTTCTTC. Protein sequence: CASTTSPHNEQFF.

The CDR3 loop reads CASSLKNTEAFF. For the CDR3, the DNA is TGTGCCAGCTCACTAAAGAACACTGAAGCTTTCTTT. V usage is TRBV18 and J usage is TRBJ1-1; D call uncertain. The germline CDR1 and CDR2 sequences are KGHSH and LQKENI. The CDR3 runs to 12 residues. V shed 4 bases and J shed 1 base, with 4 bases lying between them. The full variable domain, with the rest looked up from reference TRBV18 and TRBJ1-1, is NAGVMQNPRHLVRRRGQEARLRCSPMKGHSHVYWYRQLPEEGLKFMVYLQKENIIDESGMPKERFSAEFPKEGPSILRIQQVVRGDSAAYFCASSLKNTEAFFGQGTRLTVV.

The chain uses TRBV6-1 and TRBJ2-1; 7 bases match TRBD1. The CDR3 totals 15 residues. The V and J ends lost 6 bases and 0 bases, in that order; junction bases with no gene match: 5. The germline V gene encodes CDR1 MNHNS and CDR2 SASEGT. The CDR3 spells CASSLQGSSYNEQFF. The CDR3 DNA reads as TGTGCCAGCAGCCTACAGGGGAGCTCCTACAATGAGCAGTTCTTC.

The chain is built from TRBV11-1 and TRBJ2-7; 9 bases line up with TRBD2. In germline, CDR1 is SGHAT, CDR2 FQDESV (reference sequence). This CDR3 spans 18 amino acids. Germline trimming cut 6 bases from V and 3 bases from J; bases unmatched to any gene: 18. The CDR3 reads CASSSGGSGSRFYYEQYF. CDR3 nucleotides: TGTGCCAGCAGTTCCGGAGGTAGCGGGAGTCGATTCTACTACGAGCAGTACTTC. The full variable domain, rest sourced from reference TRBV11-1 and TRBJ2-7, is EAEVAQSPRYKITEKSQAVAFWCDPISGHATLYWYRQILGQGPELLVQFQDESVVDDSQLPKDRFSAERLKGVDSTLKIQPAELGDSAMYLCASSSGGSGSRFYYEQYFGPGTRLTVT.

The chain joins TRBV28 to TRBJ1-1; 10 bases agree with TRBD1. Germline V gene sequence: CDR1 MDHEN, CDR2 SYDVKM. With V trimmed by 2 bases and J by 5 bases, 14 bases remained unmatched. This CDR3 has 18 amino acids. CDR3 in amino acids: CASSLRTRDRGSWTEAFF. The CDR3 DNA reads TGTGCCAGCAGTTTAAGAACCCGGGACAGGGGCTCGTGGACTGAAGCTTTCTTT.

The J gene is TRBJ2-1, the V gene TRBV4-1, with 9 bases lining up with TRBD2. Germline CDR1 and CDR2: MGHRA and YSYEKL. J lost 9 bases, V lost 5 bases, and 5 bases had no gene match. The CDR3 covers 13 residues. The CDR3 DNA reads as TGCGCCAGCAGCGCGGGAGGGTCTGGTGAGCAGTTCTTC. Residues: CASSAGGSGEQFF.

This sequence joins TRBV4-1 and TRBJ1-2; D might be TRBD1 (5 bases). Deletions cut 5 bases from V and 5 bases from J, with 18 bases between. Germline V gene data show CDR1 as MGHRA and CDR2 as YSYEKL. The CDR3 is made up of 15 amino acids. CDR3 in amino acids: CASSYALGQSYGYTF. The CDR3 coding sequence is TGCGCCAGCAGCTACGCATTGGGGCAGTCTTATGGCTACACCTTC.

The V gene is TRBV5-1, the J gene TRBJ2-3; weak D call: TRBD1 (7 bases). The CDR3 is 14 residues long. From germline, CDR1 is SGHRS and CDR2 YFSETQ. V was clipped by 0 bases and J by 6 bases, with 11 bases between them. The CDR3 loop reads CASSLESGGDTQYF. Here the CDR3 DNA reads TGCGCCAGCAGCTTGGAGTCAGGGGGGGATACGCAGTATTTT.

The genes are TRBV28 and TRBJ2-5; the D gene could be TRBD1 or TRBD2 (6 bases each). Trimming left V 6 bases short and J 7 bases short, with 24 bases between. The germline V gene has CDR1 MDHEN and CDR2 SYDVKM. This CDR3 comprises 16 residues. The CDR3 spells CASRGHTGSLGRTQYF. CDR3 nucleotides: TGTGCCAGCAGGGGACATACCGGGAGCCTAGGCCGGACCCAGTACTTC.

The V gene is TRBV5-1, the J gene TRBJ2-7, with 9 bases matching TRBD1. Per germline, CDR1 SGHRS and CDR2 YFSETQ. With 4 bases clipped from V and 7 bases from J, the junction kept 12 bases outside the gene matches. The CDR3 covers 15 residues. The CDR3 bases are TGCGCCAGCAGCGAATCGGGACAGGGACTCCGGGAGCAGTACTTC. The encoded protein is CASSESGQGLREQYF. Based on the CDR3 plus reference TRBV5-1 and TRBJ2-7, the full variable domain is KAGVTQTPRYLIKTRGQQVTLSCSPISGHRSVSWYQQTPGQGLQFLFEYFSETQRNKGNFPGRFSGRQFSNSRSEMNVSTLELGDSALYLCASSESGQGLREQYFGPGTRLTVT.

V is TRBV23-1 and J is TRBJ2-3; D gene ambiguous. TRBV23-1 carries the ORF label, with uncertain function. V was clipped by 7 bases and J by 2 bases, with 25 bases between them. The CDR3 is 18 amino acids. The CDR3 nucleotides read TGCGCCAGCAAACCCCGCGTTTTAAGGCTTCACCTCACAGATACGCAGTATTTT. Amino acids: CASKPRVLRLHLTDTQYF.

V usage is TRBV7-8 and J usage is TRBJ1-5; 7 bases are a match to TRBD1. V lost 5 bases to trimming and J lost 0 bases; unmatched junction nucleotides: 4. CDR3 size: 15 residues. The germline CDR1 and CDR2 sequences are SGHVS and FQNEAQ. The CDR3 DNA reads as TGTGCCAGCAGCGCACAGGGGTCTAGCAATCAGCCCCAGCATTTT. Translated, it gives CASSAQGSSNQPQHF.

This sequence joins TRBV5-4 and TRBJ1-2, with D hard to call. This CDR3 is 11 amino acids long. The ends were cut back, 8 bases at V and 6 bases at J, with 11 bases in the middle. Germline CDR1 reads SGHNT; CDR2 reads YYREEE (reference sequence). CDR3 sequence reads: CASWEANGYTF. The CDR3 DNA is TGTGCCAGTTGGGAGGCCAATGGCTACACCTTC.

The CDR3 spells CASSLGGRAFLSSYNEQFF. In nucleotides, the CDR3 is TGTGCCAGCAGTTTGGGAGGGAGGGCCTTTCTGAGCTCCTACAATGAGCAGTTCTTC. The genes are TRBV28 and TRBJ2-1, with 7 nucleotides matching TRBD2. The germline gives CDR1 MDHEN, CDR2 SYDVKM. J was trimmed by 0 bases and V by 3 bases; bases with no gene match: 14. CDR3 length equals 19 residues. Looking up the rest from reference TRBV28 and TRBJ2-1 gives the full variable domain: DVKVTQSSRYLVKRTGEKVFLECVQDMDHENMFWYRQDPGLGLRLIYFSYDVKMKEKGDIPEGYSVSREKKERFSLILESASTNQTSMYLCASSLGGRAFLSSYNEQFFGPGTRLTVL.